One and the same sample provided the 2 T cell receptor beta chains below, sequenced in a study of CD8 T cells in ankylosing spondylitis. From the 5' RACE reads, TCRdb called clonotypes with MiXCR, one entry per CDR3 protein. The repertoire has 250,000 to 400,000 distinct CDR3 sequences, around 10% of them found once; the top ten carry about a tenth. The material sequenced was blood, either unsorted or a sorted T cell fraction (not recorded which). These receptors were taken from a female donor with ankylosing spondylitis or in good health (not recorded which).

This clonotype showed up just a few times. Since a much larger clone is just one base distant, this may be a read error. This chain links TRBV20-1 with TRBJ2-1, with 9 bases matching TRBD2. The germline gives CDR1 DFQATT, CDR2 SNEGSKA (reference sequence). The CDR3 length is 17 residues. The CDR3 here is CCAVHSGRTDWGNEQFF. CDR3 nucleotide sequence: TGCTGTGCTGTGCATAGCGGGAGAACCGATTGGGGCAATGAGCAGTTCTTC.

V and J are TRBV5-1 and TRBJ2-1, with D perhaps TRBD1 or TRBD2 (5 bases each). The CDR3 runs to 15 residues. Germline assignment: CDR1 SGHRS and CDR2 YFSETQ. Trimming removed 0 bases at V and 9 bases at J, with 16 bases between. The chain's CDR3 is CASSLGASRDGEQFF. The CDR3 coding sequence is TGCGCCAGCAGCTTGGGGGCTAGCCGGGACGGTGAGCAGTTCTTC.